The rows below give T cell receptor beta chains drawn from one sample of a study of blood T cell repertoires in COVID-19. Profiled with immunoSEQ multiplex PCR; TCRdb holds only in-frame clones, not every one. The sample includes fewer than 450,000 clones, approximately 84% of them seen just once. Material: PBMCs or T cells enriched from blood (not recorded which). These receptor sequences come from a woman younger than 45 who had recovered from COVID-19. Each CDR3 is given without its conserved first and last residue.

J: TRBJ1-3
V: TRBV5-4
CDR3: ASSPGDRGNTIY

J: TRBJ1-6
V: TRBV6-1
CDR3: ASSGLPGLGNSPLH

J: TRBJ2-5
V: TRBV27
CDR3: ASSLGSGGQETQY

J: TRBJ2-1
V: TRBV6-6
CDR3: ASSPLAGGPKLSNEQF

J: TRBJ2-7
V: TRBV5-8
CDR3: ASRNPTGQNIYEQY

J: TRBJ1-6
V: TRBV7-9
CDR3: ASSPHQNRDMNSPLH

J: TRBJ2-1
V: TRBV4-1
CDR3: ASSQDKLAGGNEQF

J: TRBJ1-6
V: TRBV7-2
CDR3: ASSSPGGVGSPLH

J: TRBJ1-2
V: TRBV30
CDR3: AWSVVLAGASGGYT

J: TRBJ2-7
V: TRBV14
CDR3: ASSQVPLGAETYEQY

J: TRBJ2-1
V: TRBV5-1
CDR3: ASSGGRRLTYNEQF

J: TRBJ1-1
V: TRBV24-1
CDR3: ATSDPRATEAF

J: TRBJ1-5
V: TRBV27
CDR3: ASSFRGFDQPQH

J: TRBJ2-7
V: TRBV19
CDR3: ASSIEGQSSYEQY

J: TRBJ1-2
V: TRBV5-5
CDR3: ASSLGQGAYGYT

J: TRBJ2-2
V: TRBV19
CDR3: ASSYDRDRGTTGELF

J: TRBJ2-3
V: TRBV28
CDR3: ASSSKGLGTSGGARDTQY

J: TRBJ1-6
V: TRBV5-6
CDR3: ASSFRTTGNGAPLH

J: TRBJ2-1
V: TRBV19
CDR3: ASSIGRQGANEQF

J: TRBJ1-2
V: TRBV28
CDR3: ASSLLPVNYGYT

J: TRBJ2-7
V: TRBV27
CDR3: ASSTRDRASYEQY

J: TRBJ1-1
V: TRBV6-5
CDR3: ASSYSGGRMNTEAF

J: TRBJ2-7
V: TRBV6-5
CDR3: ASSYSSQGLGYEQY

J: TRBJ2-1
V: TRBV5-1
CDR3: ASTPGQGLGLSYNEQF

J: TRBJ2-5
V: TRBV5-1
CDR3: ASSSGQGLQETQY

J: TRBJ1-2
V: TRBV6-2/TRBV6-3
CDR3: ASSSRGRGGYT

J: TRBJ1-5
V: TRBV5-4
CDR3: ASSPSPSRGNNQPQH

J: TRBJ2-1
V: TRBV15
CDR3: ATSRGILAGGNNEQF

J: TRBJ2-3
V: TRBV7-2
CDR3: ASSLGQSTDTQY

J: TRBJ2-3
V: TRBV5-4
CDR3: ASSFAGGGTDTQY

J: TRBJ2-6
V: TRBV24-1
CDR3: ATSDWKGQGVGGANVLT

J: TRBJ2-7
V: TRBV6-2/TRBV6-3
CDR3: ASSSPPWTGHEQY

J: TRBJ1-6
V: TRBV6-5
CDR3: ASRPGGGHNSPLH

J: TRBJ1-6
V: TRBV5-1
CDR3: ASSLTGTNSPLH

J: TRBJ2-7
V: TRBV28
CDR3: ASSLFPLAGGTYEQY

J: TRBJ1-2
V: TRBV7-2
CDR3: ASSNRVYYGYT

J: TRBJ1-6
V: TRBV30
CDR3: AWTPGTGVDSPLH

J: TRBJ2-7
V: TRBV5-1
CDR3: ASSPRLAGGVEQY

J: TRBJ1-1
V: TRBV27
CDR3: ASRPDRVTLNTEAF

J: TRBJ2-7
V: TRBV5-1
CDR3: ASSFFYRARTYEQY

J: TRBJ1-5
V: TRBV3-1/TRBV3-2
CDR3: ASSQESGIGNQPQH

J: TRBJ2-2
V: TRBV5-4
CDR3: ASSLVAGGYTGELF

J: TRBJ2-6
V: TRBV5-5
CDR3: ASSPLAGAGANVLT

J: TRBJ2-1
V: TRBV15
CDR3: ATSRPGQGEVEQF

J: TRBJ2-1
V: TRBV13
CDR3: ASSSTVIDRGRGEQF

J: TRBJ1-4
V: TRBV30
CDR3: ARTGTGNEKLF

J: TRBJ2-7
V: TRBV6-6
CDR3: ASRETRGGNEQY

J: TRBJ2-7
V: TRBV7-2
CDR3: ASSFSAGVFEQY

J: TRBJ1-6
V: TRBV28
CDR3: ASSFRGNSPLH

J: TRBJ1-2
V: TRBV9
CDR3: ASSAPQGAGYGYT

J: TRBJ1-3
V: TRBV6-2/TRBV6-3
CDR3: ASSYAAGGRPTGNTIY

J: TRBJ1-2
V: TRBV28
CDR3: ASSQTTTEVNYGYT

J: TRBJ2-5
V: TRBV5-6
CDR3: ASRPTGAPNQETQY

J: TRBJ2-7
V: TRBV7-8
CDR3: ASSLAGLNEQY

J: TRBJ1-6
V: TRBV4-1
CDR3: ASSLTDRVDSPLH

J: TRBJ1-2
V: TRBV18
CDR3: ASSRGEEQGGYT

J: TRBJ1-5
V: TRBV2
CDR3: ASSAQGRGQPQH

J: TRBJ1-2
V: TRBV7-8
CDR3: ASSPTVRHYGYT